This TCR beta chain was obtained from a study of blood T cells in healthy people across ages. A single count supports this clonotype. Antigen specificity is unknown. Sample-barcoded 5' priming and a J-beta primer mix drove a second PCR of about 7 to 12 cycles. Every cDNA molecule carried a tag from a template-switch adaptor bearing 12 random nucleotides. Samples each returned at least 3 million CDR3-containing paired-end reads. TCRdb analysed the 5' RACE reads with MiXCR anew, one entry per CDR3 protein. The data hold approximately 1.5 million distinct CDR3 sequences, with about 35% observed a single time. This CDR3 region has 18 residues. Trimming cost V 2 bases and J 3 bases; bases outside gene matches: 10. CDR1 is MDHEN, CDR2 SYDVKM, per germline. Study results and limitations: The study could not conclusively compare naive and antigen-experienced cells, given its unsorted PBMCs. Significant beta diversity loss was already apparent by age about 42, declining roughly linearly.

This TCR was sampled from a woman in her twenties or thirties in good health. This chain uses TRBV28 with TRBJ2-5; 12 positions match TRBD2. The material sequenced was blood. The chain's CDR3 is CASSLRLAGGWFEETQYF. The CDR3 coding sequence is TGTGCCAGCAGTTTACGGCTAGCGGGAGGGTGGTTTGAAGAGACCCAGTACTTC.